This entry lists 25 T cell receptor beta chains sequenced from one sample in a study of T cells after yellow fever vaccination. TCRdb reprocessed the 5' RACE reads with MiXCR, giving one entry per CDR3 protein. This sample has some 300,000 distinct CDR3 sequences; approximately 10% occur once, and the top ten carry about 3.5%. The sequenced sample was CD4+ T cells sorted from PBMCs, obtained 5 days after the yellow fever booster vaccination. These TCRs come from a man aged 18 to 30 who received the YFV17D yellow fever vaccine.

This clonotype has at least ten counts. The genes are TRBV5-1 and TRBJ1-1; 8 bases map to TRBD1. With 4 bases clipped from V and 1 base from J, the junction kept 0 bases outside the gene matches. The germline V gene encodes CDR1 SGHRS and CDR2 YFSETQ. CDR3 length: 13 residues. CDR3 amino acids: CASSTGGNTEAFF. CDR3 bases: TGCGCCAGCAGCACAGGGGGGAACACTGAAGCTTTCTTT.

The V call is TRBV20-1, the J call TRBJ1-2, with 9 bases identical to TRBD1. Losses at the gene ends were 5 bases for V and 6 bases for J; bases not matched to a gene: 10. Per the germline V gene, CDR1 is DFQATT and CDR2 is SNEGSKA (reference sequence). This CDR3 has 14 residues. DNA for the CDR3: TGCAGTGCTTGGGGACAGGGCGAGATCCATGGCTACACCTTC. Its protein is CSAWGQGEIHGYTF.

The chain carries TRBV5-1 and TRBJ1-4; tentative D call: TRBD1 (6 bases). This CDR3 has 12 residues. Trimming removed 7 bases from V and 8 bases from J, with 12 bases in between. Germline CDR1 reads SGHRS; CDR2 reads YFSETQ. The CDR3 is CASAADREKLFF. Here the CDR3 DNA reads TGCGCCAGCGCCGCCGACAGGGAAAAACTGTTTTTT.

The chain uses TRBV12-3 or TRBV12-4 and TRBJ1-5; D remains unclear. The CDR3 consists of 13 residues. V was pared by 1 base and J by 5 bases, with 6 bases between. Here the CDR3 DNA reads TGTGCCAGCAGTTTAGGTGATCATCAGCCCCAGCATTTT. Translation: CASSLGDHQPQHF.

The chain is built from TRBV4-2 and TRBJ1-2; D uncertain. Between the trimmed V and J ends, which lost 4 bases and 4 bases, there was a span of 16 bases. The CDR3 length is 15 residues. Germline CDR1 is LGHNA and CDR2 is YNFKEQ. The CDR3 sequence is CASSLETRLPYGYTF. The CDR3 bases are TGTGCCAGCAGCCTCGAAACGAGGTTACCCTATGGCTACACCTTC.

This clonotype has only a few counts. CDR3 loop: CASSPGGAPETQYF. The CDR3 bases are TGTGCCAGCAGCCCTGGGGGGGCCCCAGAGACCCAGTACTTC. The chain couples TRBV6-5 to TRBJ2-5, with TRBD2 as a possible D gene (7 bases). Trimming shortened V by 6 bases and J by 4 bases, and 15 bases separated the two germline ends. The CDR3 consists of 14 residues. CDR1 is MNHEY and CDR2 is SVGAGI in the germline V gene.

This clonotype was seen repeatedly, ten times or more. V is TRBV7-8 and J is TRBJ2-7, with 10 nucleotides matching TRBD1. This CDR3 has 14 residues. V was pared by 1 base and J by 6 bases, with 3 bases of the junction left unmatched. The germline gives CDR1 SGHVS, CDR2 FQNEAQ. The CDR3 sequence is CASSLVGTGAEQYV. The CDR3 DNA reads TGTGCCAGCAGCTTAGTAGGGACAGGGGCCGAGCAGTACGTC.

In its sample, this clonotype was seen a few times. This chain uses TRBV5-6 with TRBJ2-1; D gene ambiguous. Looked up from germline, CDR1 is SGHDT and CDR2 is YYEEEE. CDR3 length equals 11 residues. V was pared by 3 bases and J by 9 bases, with 7 bases between. CDR3 residues: CASSSGPEQFF. The CDR3 bases are TGTGCCAGCAGCTCCGGTCCTGAGCAGTTCTTC.

The chain combines TRBV3-1 with TRBJ2-1; 9 bases match TRBD1. The CDR3 is made up of 14 amino acids. CDR1 is LGHDT and CDR2 is YNNKEL in the germline V gene (reference sequence). The V gene end was trimmed by 4 bases and the J gene end by 10 bases; junction bases not matched to a gene: 8. The CDR3 is CASSLVQGAGEQFF. The CDR3 nucleotides are TGTGCCAGCAGCCTAGTACAGGGGGCAGGGGAGCAGTTCTTC.

This clonotype was seen a few times. The chain has TRBV12-3 or TRBV12-4 and TRBJ1-1, with D unclear. V was shortened by 4 bases and J by 4 bases, with 13 bases between the two germline ends. The CDR3 totals 14 residues. In DNA, the CDR3 is TGTGCCAGCAGTTGGGTCGGGGAGGGCACTGAAGCTTTCTTT. It codes for CASSWVGEGTEAFF.

This chain connects TRBV9 to TRBJ1-1; D gene uncertain. CDR3 length equals 15 residues. Per germline, CDR1 SGDLS and CDR2 YYNGEE. Trimming removed 2 bases at V and 1 base at J, with 12 bases between. CDR3 amino acids: CASSVDGAGNTEAFF. In DNA, the CDR3 is TGTGCCAGCAGCGTGGACGGAGCCGGGAACACTGAAGCTTTCTTT.

Ten or more counts support this clonotype. The gene calls are TRBV28 and TRBJ1-6, with 9 positions matching TRBD1. CDR3 length: 15 residues. CDR1 and CDR2 (germline): MDHEN, SYDVKM. V lost 7 bases and J lost 14; bases outside the gene matches: 15. The CDR3 DNA sequence: TGTGCCAGCACCATTAACCCGGGACAGGGCCGCACCCTCCACTTT. It yields the protein CASTINPGQGRTLHF.

This clonotype was observed at least ten times. The chain employs TRBV4-3 and TRBJ2-2; 10 nucleotides line up with TRBD2. J lost 8 bases, V lost 3 bases, and 9 bases had no gene match. Germline values: CDR1 LGHNA, CDR2 YSLEER. The CDR3 loop spans 16 amino acids. In nucleotides, the CDR3 is TGCGCCAGCAGCCATGAGGGGCTAGCGGGGGCGGGGGAGCTGTTTTTT. Protein: CASSHEGLAGAGELFF.

This clonotype was counted only a few times. The rearrangement uses TRBV6-2 or TRBV6-3 and TRBJ2-5, with 10 bases matching TRBD2. The trim removed 6 bases at V and 4 bases at J, leaving 8 bases unmatched. Germline CDR1 and CDR2: MNHEY and SVGEGT. There are 15 residues in the CDR3. CDR3 sequence reads: CASSPWTSGPETQYF. DNA of the CDR3: TGTGCCAGCAGCCCTTGGACTAGCGGACCAGAGACCCAGTACTTC.

The chain uses TRBV12-3 or TRBV12-4 and TRBJ2-1, with 8 bases identical to TRBD2. The CDR3 contains 13 residues. The V segment lost 6 bases and the J segment 10 bases; nucleotides outside the gene matches: 8. The CDR3 here is CASRSGRVGEQFF. CDR3 nucleotides: TGTGCCAGCAGGTCCGGGAGGGTTGGCGAGCAGTTCTTC.

For the CDR3, the DNA is TGTGCCAGCAGTCACACCGTTTACGAGCAGTACGTC. This translates into CASSHTVYEQYV. The chain employs TRBV6-6 and TRBJ2-7, with D unresolved. This CDR3 region has 12 residues. Germline V lookup: CDR1 MNHNY, CDR2 SVGAGI (reference sequence). V lost 5 bases and J lost 4, with 9 bases in between.

This clonotype showed up many times. The chain couples TRBV10-3 to TRBJ1-3; perhaps TRBD1 as D (6 bases). Germline CDR1 reads ENHRY; CDR2 reads SYGVKD. V lost 0 bases and J 0 bases, leaving 6 bases between the germline ends. The CDR3 is 15 residues long. CDR3 nucleotide sequence: TGTGCCATCAGTGAGTCGGACAGCTCTGGAAACACCATATATTTT. It is translated as CAISESDSSGNTIYF.

CDR3 sequence reads: CASSRAGVGRAGELFF. The DNA for the CDR3 is TGCGCCAGCAGCCGTGCAGGGGTCGGTCGGGCCGGGGAGCTGTTTTTT. The chain links TRBV5-1 to TRBJ2-2; maybe TRBD1 (6 bases). The CDR3 loop spans 16 amino acids. Looked up from germline, CDR1 is SGHRS and CDR2 is YFSETQ. The V and J ends lost 4 bases and 6 bases respectively, with 19 bases between them.

This clonotype was detected only once. This rearrangement joins TRBV29-1 to TRBJ1-1; D not resolved. This CDR3 comprises 14 residues. The V gene lost 2 bases and the J gene lost 8 bases, with 18 bases spanning the gap. From germline, CDR1 is SQVTM and CDR2 ANQGSEA. The CDR3, as DNA: TGCAGCGTTGAAAGGGTCTTCGGGCGCCCGGAAGCTTTCTTT. Its protein is CSVERVFGRPEAFF.

Many counts were recorded for this clonotype. V is TRBV7-2 and J is TRBJ1-6; 7 bases match TRBD1. The CDR3 spans 16 residues. The germline V gene has CDR1 SGHTA and CDR2 FQGNSA. V lost 7 bases and J lost 9; bases outside the gene matches: 15. CDR3 bases: TGTGCCAGCAAGACGAGCTGGGGACAGCTGGGTTCACCCCTCCACTTT. Residues: CASKTSWGQLGSPLHF.

The chain carries TRBV12-3 or TRBV12-4 and TRBJ2-3; D is uncertain. The CDR3 has 13 amino acids. The ends were cut back, 5 bases at V and 14 bases at J, with 20 bases in the middle. CDR3 loop: CASSPRASRVTYF. As DNA, the CDR3 is TGTGCCAGCAGTCCTAGGGCCTCTCGAGTCACGTATTTT.

This clonotype was recorded many times. The chain combines TRBV20-1 with TRBJ1-4; tentative D call: TRBD1 (6 bases). Trimming removed 4 bases at V and 7 bases at J, with 13 bases between. The germline gives CDR1 DFQATT, CDR2 SNEGSKA (reference sequence). CDR3 length: 13 residues. The CDR3 coding sequence is TGCAGTGCTACGGGGGCGCCGGGTGAAAAACTGTTTTTT. Translation gives CSATGAPGEKLFF.

The table lists this clonotype with a few counts. Mismatch with germline at one junction end may stem from a read error. The V and J genes are TRBV6-5 and TRBJ1-2; no definite D call. Looked up from germline, CDR1 is MNHEY and CDR2 is SVGAGI. This CDR3 is 12 amino acids long. Written as DNA, the CDR3 is TGTGCCAGCAGTAACTCACGCTATGGCTACACCTTC. It translates to CASSNSRYGYTF.

Of note for this clonotype: One base away lies a much larger clone, so this may be a sequencing read error. As the CDR3 is not closed by the conserved phenylalanine or tryptophan, this likely results from a read error. V and J are TRBV7-2 and TRBJ1-6; 8 bases align to TRBD1. Germline V gives CDR1 SGHTA, CDR2 FQGNSA. This CDR3 spans 15 amino acids. V shed 5 bases and J 10 bases; nucleotides not matched to a gene: 10. The CDR3 sequence is CASSGGGQGRSPLHL. CDR3 in DNA: TGTGCCAGCAGCGGGGGCGGACAGGGCAGATCACCCCTCCACCTT.

The chain has TRBV5-1 and TRBJ2-4; no clear D. V dropped 0 bases and J dropped 4 bases, with 8 bases sitting between them. This CDR3 comprises 14 residues. Looked up from germline, CDR1 is SGHRS and CDR2 is YFSETQ. The CDR3 region is CASSLAWAKNIQYF. DNA of the CDR3: TGCGCCAGCAGCTTGGCTTGGGCGAAAAACATTCAGTACTTC. The full variable domain, with the rest looked up from reference TRBV5-1 and TRBJ2-4, is KAGVTQTPRYLIKTRGQQVTLSCSPISGHRSVSWYQQTPGQGLQFLFEYFSETQRNKGNFPGRFSGRQFSNSRSEMNVSTLELGDSALYLCASSLAWAKNIQYFGAGTRLSVL.